This T cell receptor beta chain is from a study of T cell responses to AZD1222 COVID-19 vaccine. Overall study: It was second doses at about 4 or about 12 weeks that were pooled. Study-level findings and limits: Donors were chiefly white British, with a greater number of females, and clonal diversity was perhaps underestimated.

The table came from immunoSEQ multiplex PCR; TCRdb's copy has only in-frame clones and leaves some out. Of roughly 140,000 clones detected, about 91% appear once; the ten largest clones hold under 2.5%. Points on this clone: Its antigen is as yet unknown.

The receptor's source is an adult in good health. The sequencing used peripheral blood, collected on day 0 of AZD1222 vaccination.

CDR3 sequence reads: CASSEEEDSLNQPQHF. CDR3 DNA sequence: TGTGCCAGCAGTGAAGAAGAAGACAGTTTAAATCAGCCCCAGCATTTT. This chain uses TRBV6-1 with TRBJ1-5, with a tentative D call TRBD1 (5 bases). V shed 1 base and J shed 4 bases, with 14 bases lying between them. CDR1 is MNHNS, CDR2 SASEGT, per germline. The CDR3 loop spans 16 amino acids.